This T cell receptor (beta chain) was recovered during a study of blood T cells in healthy people across ages. A second PCR of about 6 to 12 cycles used a sample-barcoded 5' primer and a J-beta primer mix. CDR3-containing paired-end reads numbering at least 3 million came from each sample. TCRdb fed the 5' RACE reads into MiXCR, producing one record per CDR3 protein. The top ten hold over 7% of the sample, which has about 1,500,000 distinct CDR3 sequences, 28% seen once. V trimming: 6 bases; J trimming: 2 bases; junction bases outside the gene matches: 5. CDR1 MNHNY and CDR2 SVGAGI come from the germline V gene (reference sequence). The CDR3 has 14 residues. Study-level findings and limits: The study regarded diversity estimates from one million T cells as underestimates. Observed TCR beta diversity showed a strong correlation with the percentage of naive T cells as measured by flow cytometry.

This clonotype was observed at least ten times. As yet, its antigen is unknown. Sequenced input: blood. The clonotype comes from a woman in her 30s in good health. The rearrangement links TRBV6-6 to TRBJ2-7, with 9 bases matching TRBD1. CDR3 DNA sequence: TGTGCCAGCAGAGAGGGACAGGGAGCCTACGAGCAGTACTTC. Its translation: CASREGQGAYEQYF.